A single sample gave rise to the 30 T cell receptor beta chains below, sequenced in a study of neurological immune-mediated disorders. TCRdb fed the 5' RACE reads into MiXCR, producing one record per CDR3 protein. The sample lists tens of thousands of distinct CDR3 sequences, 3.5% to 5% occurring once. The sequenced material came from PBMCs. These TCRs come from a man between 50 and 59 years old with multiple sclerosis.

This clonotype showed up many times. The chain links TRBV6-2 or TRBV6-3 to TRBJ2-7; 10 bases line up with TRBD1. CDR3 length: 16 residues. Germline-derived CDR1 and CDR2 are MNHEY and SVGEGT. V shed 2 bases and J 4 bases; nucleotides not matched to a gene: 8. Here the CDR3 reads CASSYVFWDRGYEQYF. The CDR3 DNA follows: TGTGCCAGCAGTTACGTATTTTGGGACAGGGGATACGAGCAGTACTTC.

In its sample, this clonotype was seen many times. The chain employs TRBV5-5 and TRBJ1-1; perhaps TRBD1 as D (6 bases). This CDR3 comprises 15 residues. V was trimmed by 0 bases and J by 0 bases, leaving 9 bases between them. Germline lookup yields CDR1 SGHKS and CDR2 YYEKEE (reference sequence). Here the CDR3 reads CASSLDGQLNTEAFF. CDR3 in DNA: TGTGCCAGCAGCTTGGATGGACAGCTGAACACTGAAGCTTTCTTT.

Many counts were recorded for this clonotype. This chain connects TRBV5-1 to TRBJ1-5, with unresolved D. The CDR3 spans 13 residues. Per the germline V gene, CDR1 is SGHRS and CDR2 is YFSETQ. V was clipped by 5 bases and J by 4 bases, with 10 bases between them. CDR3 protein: CASSYGENQPQHF. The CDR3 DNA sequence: TGCGCCAGCAGTTACGGAGAAAATCAGCCCCAGCATTTT. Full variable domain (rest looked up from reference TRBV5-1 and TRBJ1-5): KAGVTQTPRYLIKTRGQQVTLSCSPISGHRSVSWYQQTPGQGLQFLFEYFSETQRNKGNFPGRFSGRQFSNSRSEMNVSTLELGDSALYLCASSYGENQPQHFGDGTRLSIL.

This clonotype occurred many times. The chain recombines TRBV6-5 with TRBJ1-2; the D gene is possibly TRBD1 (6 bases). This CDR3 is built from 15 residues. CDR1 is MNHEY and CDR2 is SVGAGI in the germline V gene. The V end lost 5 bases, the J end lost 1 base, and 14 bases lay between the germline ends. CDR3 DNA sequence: TGTGCCAGCAGTCACCGAGGGGGGGATAACTATGGCTACACCTTC. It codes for CASSHRGGDNYGYTF.

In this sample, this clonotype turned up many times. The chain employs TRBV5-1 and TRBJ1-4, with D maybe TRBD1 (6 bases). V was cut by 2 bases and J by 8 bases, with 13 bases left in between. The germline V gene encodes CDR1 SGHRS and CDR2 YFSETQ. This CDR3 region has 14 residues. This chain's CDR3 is CASSFQGMGEKLFF. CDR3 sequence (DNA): TGCGCCAGCAGCTTTCAGGGGATGGGGGAAAAACTGTTTTTT.

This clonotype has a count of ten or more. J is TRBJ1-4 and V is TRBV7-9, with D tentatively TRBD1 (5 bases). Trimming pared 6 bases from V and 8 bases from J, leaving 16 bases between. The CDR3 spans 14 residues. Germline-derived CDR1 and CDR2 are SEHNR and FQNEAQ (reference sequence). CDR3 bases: TGTGCCAGCAGTGCGCGGAGGGGAGAAGAAAAACTGTTTTTT. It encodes CASSARRGEEKLFF.

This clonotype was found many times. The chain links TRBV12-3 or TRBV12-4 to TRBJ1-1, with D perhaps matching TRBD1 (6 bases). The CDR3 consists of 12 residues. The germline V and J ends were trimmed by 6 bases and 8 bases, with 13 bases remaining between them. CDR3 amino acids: CASRVNRVEAFF. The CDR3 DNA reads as TGTGCCAGCAGGGTGAACAGGGTAGAAGCTTTCTTT.

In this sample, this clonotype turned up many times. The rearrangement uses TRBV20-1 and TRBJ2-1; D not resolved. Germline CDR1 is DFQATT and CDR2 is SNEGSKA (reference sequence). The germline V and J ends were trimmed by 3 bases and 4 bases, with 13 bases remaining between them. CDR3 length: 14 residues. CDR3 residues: CSASVAGRYNEQFF. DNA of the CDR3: TGCAGTGCTAGTGTGGCCGGTCGGTACAATGAGCAGTTCTTC.

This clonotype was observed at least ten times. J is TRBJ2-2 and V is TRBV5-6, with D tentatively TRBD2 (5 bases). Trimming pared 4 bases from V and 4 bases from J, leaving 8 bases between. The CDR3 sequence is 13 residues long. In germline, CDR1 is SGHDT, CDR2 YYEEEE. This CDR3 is CASSITSTGELFF. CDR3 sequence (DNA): TGTGCCAGCAGCATTACTAGCACCGGGGAGCTGTTTTTT.

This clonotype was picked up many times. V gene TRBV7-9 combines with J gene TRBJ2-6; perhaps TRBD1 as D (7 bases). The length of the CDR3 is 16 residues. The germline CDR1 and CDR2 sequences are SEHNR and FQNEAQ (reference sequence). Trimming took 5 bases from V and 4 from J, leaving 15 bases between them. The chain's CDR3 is CASSLPGGSGANVLTF. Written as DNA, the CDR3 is TGTGCCAGCAGCCTTCCAGGGGGGTCCGGGGCCAACGTCCTGACTTTC.

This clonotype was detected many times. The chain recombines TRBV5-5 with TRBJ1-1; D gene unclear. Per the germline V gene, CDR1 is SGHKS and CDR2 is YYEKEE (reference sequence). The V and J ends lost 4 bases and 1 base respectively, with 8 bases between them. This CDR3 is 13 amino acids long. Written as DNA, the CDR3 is TGTGCCAGCAGCCCCAGACGGAACACTGAAGCTTTCTTT. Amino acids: CASSPRRNTEAFF.

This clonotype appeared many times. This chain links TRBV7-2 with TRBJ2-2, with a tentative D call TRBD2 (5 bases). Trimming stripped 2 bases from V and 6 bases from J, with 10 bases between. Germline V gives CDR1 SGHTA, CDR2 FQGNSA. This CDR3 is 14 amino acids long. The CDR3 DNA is TGTGCCAGCAGCTTACAGTCTAGCCCCGGGGAGCTGTTTTTT. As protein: CASSLQSSPGELFF.

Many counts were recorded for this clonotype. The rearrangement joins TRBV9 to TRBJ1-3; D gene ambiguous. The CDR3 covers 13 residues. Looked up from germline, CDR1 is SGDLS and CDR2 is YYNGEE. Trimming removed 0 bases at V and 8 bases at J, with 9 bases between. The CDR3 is CASSVADGHTIYF. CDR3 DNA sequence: TGTGCCAGCAGCGTAGCTGACGGCCACACCATATATTTT.

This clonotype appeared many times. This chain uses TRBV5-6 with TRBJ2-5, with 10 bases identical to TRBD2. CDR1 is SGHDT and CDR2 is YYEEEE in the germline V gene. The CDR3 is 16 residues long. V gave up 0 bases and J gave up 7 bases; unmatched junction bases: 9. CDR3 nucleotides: TGTGCCAGCAGCTTGGATGGACTAGCGGCCCACGGGACCCAGTACTTC. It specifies CASSLDGLAAHGTQYF.

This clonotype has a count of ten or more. CDR3 DNA sequence: TGCGCCATCAAGACAGGGGCCGCGTCAGATACGCAGTATTTT. It codes for CAIKTGAASDTQYF. The chain employs TRBV5-1 and TRBJ2-3, with 8 nucleotides matching TRBD1. The CDR3 is made up of 14 amino acids. Losses at the gene ends were 9 bases for V and 4 bases for J; bases not matched to a gene: 10. CDR1 is SGHRS and CDR2 is YFSETQ in the germline V gene. Supplemented by reference TRBV5-1 and TRBJ2-3, the full variable domain reads KAGVTQTPRYLIKTRGQQVTLSCSPISGHRSVSWYQQTPGQGLQFLFEYFSETQRNKGNFPGRFSGRQFSNSRSEMNVSTLELGDSALYLCAIKTGAASDTQYFGPGTRLTVL.

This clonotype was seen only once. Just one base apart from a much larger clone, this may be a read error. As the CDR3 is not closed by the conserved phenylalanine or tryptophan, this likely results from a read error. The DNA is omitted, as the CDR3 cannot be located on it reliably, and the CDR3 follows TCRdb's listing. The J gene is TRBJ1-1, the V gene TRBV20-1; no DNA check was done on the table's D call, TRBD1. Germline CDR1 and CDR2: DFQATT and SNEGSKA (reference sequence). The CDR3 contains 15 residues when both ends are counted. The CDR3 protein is CSARDIRETNTEAFY.

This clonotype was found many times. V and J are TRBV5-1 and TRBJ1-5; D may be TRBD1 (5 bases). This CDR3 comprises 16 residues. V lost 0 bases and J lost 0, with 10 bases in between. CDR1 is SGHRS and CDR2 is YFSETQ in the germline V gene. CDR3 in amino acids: CASSLARAYSNQPQHF. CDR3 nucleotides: TGCGCCAGCAGCTTGGCCAGGGCTTATAGCAATCAGCCCCAGCATTTT. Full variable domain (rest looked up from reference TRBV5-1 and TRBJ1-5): KAGVTQTPRYLIKTRGQQVTLSCSPISGHRSVSWYQQTPGQGLQFLFEYFSETQRNKGNFPGRFSGRQFSNSRSEMNVSTLELGDSALYLCASSLARAYSNQPQHFGDGTRLSIL.

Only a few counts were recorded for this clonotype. CDR3 in amino acids: CSAMLAGGQETQYF. The CDR3 DNA follows: TGCAGTGCTATGTTAGCGGGGGGACAAGAGACCCAGTACTTC. V usage is TRBV20-1 and J usage is TRBJ2-5; TRBD2 aligns across 10 bases. J lost 2 bases, V lost 4 bases, and 4 bases had no gene match. Germline-derived CDR1 and CDR2 are DFQATT and SNEGSKA (reference sequence). The CDR3 totals 14 residues.

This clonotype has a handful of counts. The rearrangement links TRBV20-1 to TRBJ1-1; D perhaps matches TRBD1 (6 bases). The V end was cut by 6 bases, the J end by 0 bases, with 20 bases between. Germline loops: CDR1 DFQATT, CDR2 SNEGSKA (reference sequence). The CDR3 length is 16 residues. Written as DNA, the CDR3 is TGCAGTGCAGCAAAGTCTAGGGGACACATGAACACTGAAGCTTTCTTT. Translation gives CSAAKSRGHMNTEAFF.

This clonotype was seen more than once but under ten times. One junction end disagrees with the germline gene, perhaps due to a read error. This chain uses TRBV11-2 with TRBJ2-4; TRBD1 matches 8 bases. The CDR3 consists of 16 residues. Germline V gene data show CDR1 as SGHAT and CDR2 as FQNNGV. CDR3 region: CASSYLRGRAKKIQYF. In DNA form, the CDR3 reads TGTGCCAGCAGCTATCTCAGGGGGCGAGCCAAAAAAATTCAGTACTTC.

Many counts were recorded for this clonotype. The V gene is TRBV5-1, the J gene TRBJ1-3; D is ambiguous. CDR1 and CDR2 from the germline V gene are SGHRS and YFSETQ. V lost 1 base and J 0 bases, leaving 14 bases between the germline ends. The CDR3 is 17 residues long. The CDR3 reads CASSLLAGTSSGNTIYF. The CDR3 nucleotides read TGCGCCAGCAGCTTGCTGGCGGGAACCAGCTCTGGAAACACCATATATTTT.

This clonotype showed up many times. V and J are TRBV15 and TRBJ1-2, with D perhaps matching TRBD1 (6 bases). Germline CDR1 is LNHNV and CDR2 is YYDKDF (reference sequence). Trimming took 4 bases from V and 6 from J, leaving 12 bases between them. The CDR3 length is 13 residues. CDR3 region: CATSNTGADGYTF. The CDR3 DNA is TGTGCCACCAGCAACACGGGGGCCGATGGCTACACCTTC.

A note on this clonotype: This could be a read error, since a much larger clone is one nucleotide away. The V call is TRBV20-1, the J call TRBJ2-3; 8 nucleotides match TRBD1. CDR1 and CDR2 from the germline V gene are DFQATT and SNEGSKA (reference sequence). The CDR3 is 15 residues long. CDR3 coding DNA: TGCAGAGCTAGACTCATGGGACAGGGCACAGATACGCAGTATTTT. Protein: CRARLMGQGTDTQYF.

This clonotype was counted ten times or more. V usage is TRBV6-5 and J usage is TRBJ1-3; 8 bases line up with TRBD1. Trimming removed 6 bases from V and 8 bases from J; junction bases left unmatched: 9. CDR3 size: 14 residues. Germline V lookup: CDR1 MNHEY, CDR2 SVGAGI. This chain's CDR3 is CASRRGTGGHTIYF. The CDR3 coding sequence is TGTGCCAGCAGACGCGGGACAGGTGGCCACACCATATATTTT.

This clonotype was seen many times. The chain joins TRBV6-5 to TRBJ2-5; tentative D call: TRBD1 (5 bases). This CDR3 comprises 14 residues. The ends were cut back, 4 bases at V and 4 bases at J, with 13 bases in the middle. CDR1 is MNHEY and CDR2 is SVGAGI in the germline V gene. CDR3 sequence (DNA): TGTGCCAGCAGTTCGACAGTTTTTAGAGAGACCCAGTACTTC. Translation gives CASSSTVFRETQYF.

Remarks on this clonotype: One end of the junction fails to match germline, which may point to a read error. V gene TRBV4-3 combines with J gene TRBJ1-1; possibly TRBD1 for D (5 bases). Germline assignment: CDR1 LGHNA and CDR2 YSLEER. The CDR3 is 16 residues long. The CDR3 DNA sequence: TGCACCAGCAGCCAGACGTTTGCTGGGGCCGGCGCTGAAGCTTTCTTT. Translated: CTSSQTFAGAGAEAFF.

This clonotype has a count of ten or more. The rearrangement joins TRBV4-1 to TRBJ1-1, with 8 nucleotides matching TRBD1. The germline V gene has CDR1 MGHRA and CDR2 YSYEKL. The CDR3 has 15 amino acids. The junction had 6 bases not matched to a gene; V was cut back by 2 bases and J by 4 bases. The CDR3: CASSQRQGLSTEAFF. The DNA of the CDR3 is TGCGCCAGCAGCCAAAGACAGGGGTTAAGCACTGAAGCTTTCTTT.

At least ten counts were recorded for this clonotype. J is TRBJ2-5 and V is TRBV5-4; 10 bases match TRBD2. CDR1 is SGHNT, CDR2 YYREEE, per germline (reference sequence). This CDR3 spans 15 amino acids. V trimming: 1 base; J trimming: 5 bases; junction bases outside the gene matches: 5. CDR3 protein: CASSLTSGVEETQYF. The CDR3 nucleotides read TGTGCCAGCAGCTTGACTAGCGGGGTGGAGGAGACCCAGTACTTC.

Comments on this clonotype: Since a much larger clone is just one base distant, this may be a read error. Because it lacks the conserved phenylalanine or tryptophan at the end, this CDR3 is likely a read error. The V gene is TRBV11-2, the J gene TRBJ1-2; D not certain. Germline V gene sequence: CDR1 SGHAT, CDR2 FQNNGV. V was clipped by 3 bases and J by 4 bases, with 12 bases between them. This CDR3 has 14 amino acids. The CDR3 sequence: CASSFLTPVYGYTI. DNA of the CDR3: TGTGCCAGCAGCTTTCTCACTCCGGTCTATGGCTACACCATC.

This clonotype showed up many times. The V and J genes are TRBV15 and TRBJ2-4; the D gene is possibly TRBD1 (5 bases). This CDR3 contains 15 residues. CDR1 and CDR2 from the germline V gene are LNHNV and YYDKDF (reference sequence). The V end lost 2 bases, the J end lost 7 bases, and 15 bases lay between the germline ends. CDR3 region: CATSRSGQTANIQYF. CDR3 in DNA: TGTGCCACCAGCAGATCCGGTCAGACAGCCAACATTCAGTACTTC.